The 26 T cell receptor beta chains reported below all come from one sample, sequenced in a study of spatial heterogeneity in lung cancer. Documented time point: blood at routine non-recurrence follow-up after resection. MiXCR was run by TCRdb on the 5' RACE reads, yielding one entry per CDR3 protein. The table lists about 43,000 distinct CDR3 sequences, 22% of them singletons. Sequenced material: PBMCs, taken at follow-up. Receptors originate from a female donor with early-stage non-small cell lung cancer.

This clonotype was seen more than once but under ten times. The CDR3 loop reads CASSTGTYGYTF. The CDR3 DNA follows: TGCGCCAGCAGCACCGGGACCTATGGCTACACCTTC. The V gene is TRBV5-1, the J gene TRBJ1-2; possible D gene TRBD1, 5 bases. This CDR3 is 12 amino acids long. V was cut by 4 bases and J by 4 bases, with 8 bases left in between. In germline, CDR1 is SGHRS, CDR2 YFSETQ.

The chain is built from TRBV4-1 and TRBJ1-1, with D uncertain. V was cut by 1 base and J by 0 bases, with 12 bases left in between. The CDR3 runs 16 residues. The germline V gene has CDR1 MGHRA and CDR2 YSYEKL. For the CDR3, the DNA is TGCGCCAGCAGCCAAGTATCGCTGATTATGAACACTGAAGCTTTCTTT. This codes for CASSQVSLIMNTEAFF.

This clonotype was observed many times. The rearrangement uses TRBV10-1 and TRBJ2-6; D gene uncertain. V shed 4 bases and J shed 2 bases, with 21 bases lying between them. CDR3 length: 19 amino acids. Per the germline V gene, CDR1 is WNHNN and CDR2 is SYGVQD (reference sequence). The CDR3 loop reads CASSAQIGPGYAGANVLTF. The CDR3 DNA follows: TGCGCCAGCAGTGCCCAGATAGGGCCCGGGTACGCTGGGGCCAACGTCCTGACTTTC.

The sample holds a few counts of this clonotype. The chain couples TRBV7-3 to TRBJ1-6; D is undetermined. Germline V gives CDR1 SGHTA, CDR2 FQGTGA. The CDR3 sequence is 13 residues long. Trimming stripped 3 bases from V and 4 bases from J, with 4 bases between. CDR3 region: CASSLGYNSPLHF. Here the CDR3 DNA reads TGTGCCAGCAGCTTGGGATATAATTCACCCCTCCACTTT.

A remark on this clonotype: This may be a read error, as it is one base from a much larger clone. The chain combines TRBV18 with TRBJ2-5, with 11 bases lining up with TRBD2. Germline CDR1 KGHSH, CDR2 LQKENI. The CDR3 runs to 16 residues. The CDR3: CVSSPTLAGDQETQYF. CDR3 nucleotides: TGTGTCAGCTCACCGACACTAGCGGGGGATCAAGAGACCCAGTACTTC.

The V gene is TRBV20-1, the J gene TRBJ2-5; D remains ambiguous. CDR1 is DFQATT, CDR2 SNEGSKA, per germline (reference sequence). V lost 0 bases to trimming and J lost 4 bases, with 6 bases between them. The CDR3 covers 12 residues. The chain's CDR3 is CSARDQLETQYF. The CDR3 nucleotides are TGCAGTGCTAGAGATCAGTTAGAGACCCAGTACTTC.

This clonotype was found many times. The chain carries TRBV28 and TRBJ2-4; D might be TRBD1 or TRBD2, each matching 5 bases. Between the trimmed V and J ends, which lost 4 bases and 7 bases, there was a span of 14 bases. Germline V gene data show CDR1 as MDHEN and CDR2 as SYDVKM. The CDR3 spans 14 residues. Here the CDR3 reads CASSYGTGWNIQYF. The DNA for the CDR3 is TGTGCCAGCAGTTACGGGACGGGATGGAACATTCAGTACTTC.

This chain links TRBV11-2 with TRBJ2-2; D ambiguous. The CDR3 consists of 13 residues. V lost 5 bases and J 3 bases, leaving 7 bases between the germline ends. Germline CDR1 SGHAT, CDR2 FQNNGV. The CDR3 nucleotides read TGTGCCAGCAGCGCAGACCACACCGGGGAGCTGTTTTTT. Its translation: CASSADHTGELFF.

This clonotype has at least ten counts. The rearrangement links TRBV29-1 to TRBJ1-2, with no clear D. The CDR3 is 9 amino acids. Germline CDR1 SQVTM, CDR2 ANQGSEA. V was shortened by 4 bases and J by 8 bases, with 5 bases between the two germline ends. CDR3 protein: CSVVKGYTF. CDR3 sequence (DNA): TGCAGCGTTGTTAAAGGCTACACCTTC.

The V gene is TRBV20-1, the J gene TRBJ2-4; 10 bases are shared with TRBD2. CDR1 and CDR2 from the germline V gene are DFQATT and SNEGSKA (reference sequence). CDR3 size: 17 residues. The V and J ends lost 1 base and 1 base, in that order; junction bases with no gene match: 7. The CDR3 DNA sequence: TGCAGTGCTAGAGCCCTAGCGGGGGACCAGGCCAAAAACATTCAGTACTTC. Translation: CSARALAGDQAKNIQYF.

The chain has TRBV27 and TRBJ2-3; 9 bases agree with TRBD2. Germline V gives CDR1 MNHEY, CDR2 SMNVEV (reference sequence). This CDR3 region has 17 residues. Trimming at V came to 2 bases and at J to 0 bases, leaving 6 bases not matched to a gene. The CDR3 protein is CASSLALAGLSTDTQYF. CDR3 nucleotides: TGTGCCAGCAGTTTAGCGCTAGCGGGACTTAGCACAGATACGCAGTATTTT.

V usage is TRBV30 and J usage is TRBJ1-2; D call uncertain. The CDR3 spans 11 residues. The V end was cut by 4 bases, the J end by 4 bases, with 7 bases between. Germline V gives CDR1 GTSNPN, CDR2 SVGIG (reference sequence). CDR3 nucleotide sequence: TGTGCCTGGACTTCCTCCTATGGCTACACCTTC. Amino acid sequence: CAWTSSYGYTF.

The rearrangement uses TRBV7-9 and TRBJ2-5, with 9 nucleotides matching TRBD1. The V gene's germline CDR1 is SEHNR and CDR2 FQNEAQ (reference sequence). The CDR3 contains 15 residues. Trimming removed 5 bases from V and 5 bases from J; junction bases left unmatched: 9. This chain's CDR3 is CASSPIQGAGETQYF. CDR3 in DNA: TGTGCCAGCAGCCCAATACAGGGGGCTGGGGAGACCCAGTACTTC.

The V and J genes are TRBV5-5 and TRBJ2-3; 7 bases fit TRBD1. CDR1 and CDR2 (germline): SGHKS, YYEKEE (reference sequence). With V trimmed by 0 bases and J by 6 bases, 4 bases remained unmatched. The CDR3 consists of 14 residues. The CDR3: CASSLDRGWDTQYF. The CDR3 DNA follows: TGTGCCAGCAGCTTGGACAGGGGCTGGGATACGCAGTATTTT.

V gene TRBV7-2 combines with J gene TRBJ2-1; TRBD2 matches at 9 bases. Germline values: CDR1 SGHTA, CDR2 FQGNSA. The ends lost 7 bases at V and 8 bases at J; junction bases unmatched: 12. This CDR3 spans 15 amino acids. CDR3 sequence (DNA): TGTGCCAGCACCACGGATTCTAGCGGGATTGATGAGCAGTTCTTC. This sequence encodes CASTTDSSGIDEQFF.

This clonotype turned up a few times. The chain employs TRBV3-1 and TRBJ2-5; D is tentatively TRBD1 or TRBD2 (5 bases each). Germline V gene lookup returns CDR1 LGHDT and CDR2 YNNKEL (reference sequence). Trimming removed 5 bases at V and 4 bases at J, with 17 bases between. The CDR3 contains 15 residues. The CDR3 region is CASSLNPGRGETQYF. The CDR3 DNA sequence: TGTGCCAGCAGCTTGAACCCGGGACGAGGAGAGACCCAGTACTTC.

The chain employs TRBV7-2 and TRBJ1-4; no clear D. Per germline, CDR1 SGHTA and CDR2 FQGNSA. This CDR3 is built from 15 residues. V was trimmed by 8 bases and J by 2 bases, leaving 15 bases between them. The CDR3 spells CASGRPGVTNEKLFF. DNA for the CDR3: TGTGCCAGCGGCCGTCCGGGAGTTACTAATGAAAAACTGTTTTTT.

This clonotype was seen ten or more times. The chain recombines TRBV7-3 with TRBJ2-6, with TRBD2 matching 7 bases. The germline V gene encodes CDR1 SGHTA and CDR2 FQGTGA. The CDR3 has 15 residues. Trimming removed 2 bases from V and 4 bases from J; junction bases left unmatched: 2. DNA of the CDR3: TGTGCCAGCAGCTTACTAGCGGCCGGGGCCAACGTCCTGACTTTC. Protein sequence: CASSLLAAGANVLTF.

This clonotype was detected many times. This chain uses TRBV11-1 with TRBJ1-4; a possible D gene is TRBD1 (5 bases). Germline loops: CDR1 SGHAT, CDR2 FQDESV (reference sequence). V gave up 5 bases and J gave up 8 bases, with 18 bases separating them. The CDR3 spans 15 residues. DNA for the CDR3: TGTGCCAGCAGCCTAACTCAGGGTGAAGGAGAAAAACTGTTTTTT. It is translated as CASSLTQGEGEKLFF.

The rearrangement links TRBV19 to TRBJ2-7; the D gene is possibly TRBD1 (5 bases). Germline values: CDR1 LNHDA, CDR2 SQIVND (reference sequence). The CDR3 is made up of 14 amino acids. V gave up 5 bases and J gave up 0 bases, with 11 bases separating them. In DNA form, the CDR3 reads TGTGCCAGTAGTCCTAGGACATCCTCCTACGAGCAGTACTTC. As protein: CASSPRTSSYEQYF.

There are a few counts of this clonotype. The rearrangement links TRBV20-1 to TRBJ1-2; D is ambiguous. The CDR3 totals 13 residues. Germline V gene lookup returns CDR1 DFQATT and CDR2 SNEGSKA (reference sequence). V shed 3 bases and J shed 2 bases, with 10 bases lying between them. CDR3: CSASLLGNYGYTF. The CDR3 bases are TGCAGTGCTAGCCTTCTCGGGAACTATGGCTACACCTTC.

The chain employs TRBV9 and TRBJ2-5, with a tentative D call TRBD2 (6 bases). The CDR3 sequence is 14 residues long. CDR1 is SGDLS and CDR2 is YYNGEE in the germline V gene. Trimming took off 0 bases at V and 2 bases at J, with 8 bases between the two ends. CDR3 DNA sequence: TGTGCCAGCAGCGTAGCTGGGGGGCAAGAGACCCAGTACTTC. Protein sequence: CASSVAGGQETQYF. The full variable domain, in which reference TRBV9 and TRBJ2-5 provide the parts outside the CDR3, is DSGVTQTPKHLITATGQRVTLRCSPRSGDLSVYWYQQSLDQGLQFLIQYYNGEERAKGNILERFSAQQFPDLHSELNLSSLELGDSALYFCASSVAGGQETQYFGPGTRLLVL.

This clonotype was seen a handful of times. This rearrangement joins TRBV7-3 to TRBJ1-6; no definite D call. The ends were cut back, 4 bases at V and 7 bases at J, with 8 bases in the middle. CDR1 and CDR2 (germline): SGHTA, FQGTGA. The CDR3 has 13 residues. CDR3 sequence reads: CASSSAGNSPLHF. Written as DNA, the CDR3 is TGTGCCAGCAGCTCAGCCGGAAATTCACCCCTCCACTTT.

This clonotype was counted between two and nine times. CDR3 in DNA: TGTGCCACCGACGGCTTAAGAGAGCAGTTCTTC. This encodes CATDGLREQFF. The chain has TRBV28 and TRBJ2-1; D uncertain. The CDR3 runs to 11 residues. Trimming left V 10 bases short and J 10 bases short, with 14 bases between. Germline assignment: CDR1 MDHEN and CDR2 SYDVKM.

The chain joins TRBV7-3 to TRBJ1-6; 8 nucleotides match TRBD1. CDR3 length equals 14 residues. With V trimmed by 6 bases and J by 7 bases, 5 bases remained unmatched. The germline V gene encodes CDR1 SGHTA and CDR2 FQGTGA. The CDR3 spells CASSLDRVNSPLHF. The CDR3 coding sequence is TGTGCCAGCAGTTTGGACAGGGTGAATTCACCCCTCCACTTT. The full variable domain, its missing parts supplied by reference TRBV7-3 and TRBJ1-6, is GAGVSQTPSNKVTEKGKYVELRCDPISGHTALYWYRQSLGQGPEFLIYFQGTGAADDSGLPNDRFFAVRPEGSVSTLKIQRTERGDSAVYLCASSLDRVNSPLHFGNGTRLTVT.

V gene TRBV5-1 combines with J gene TRBJ2-1; 8 nucleotides match TRBD1. Germline V gene lookup returns CDR1 SGHRS and CDR2 YFSETQ. Trimming removed 4 bases from V and 6 bases from J; junction bases left unmatched: 9. This CDR3 comprises 15 residues. The CDR3 DNA reads as TGCGCCAGCAGCGACGACAGGGGCCTACTCAATGAGCAGTTCTTC. Translating it yields CASSDDRGLLNEQFF.